This T cell receptor (beta chain) was retrieved from a study of tumor-infiltrating lymphocytes in primary liver carcinoma. On the study more broadly: Stage T1-T3 N0M0 tumors measured 4.2 to 10 cm at most.

This clonotype has just one count. Its cognate antigen is unknown. Germline trimming cut 7 bases from V and 6 bases from J; bases unmatched to any gene: 19. There are 17 residues in the CDR3. General study findings and limits: Only around 8-25% of top clones occurred in all five tumor regions. Pairs comparing tumor with adjacent tissue or blood overlapped less than pairs drawn from tumor regions.

The investigators made TCR beta cDNA from around 530 ng total RNA, using a constant-region primer. Construction of TCR beta libraries relied on three successive nested multiplex PCR rounds employing slightly modified ARM-PCR. The study ran its first two PCR rounds for nine to ten cycles each, using TRBV1-TRBV30 forward primers and a C-beta reverse primer. TCRdb reprocessed the multiplex PCR reads with MiXCR, giving one entry per CDR3 protein. The table shows more than 60,000 distinct CDR3 sequences, with approximately 70% occurring only once. From about 19-30 mg of unsorted bulk tissue, DNA and RNA were co-extracted together.

The TCR comes from a man between 35 and 55 years old with primary liver carcinoma and hepatitis B virus infection. Specimen: liver tumor tissue from sampling region 4. Sample subset: tumor region T4, right-lateral pole. The chain combines TRBV12-3 or TRBV12-4 with TRBJ2-7; TRBD2 matches at 9 bases. CDR3 amino acids: CASNQFPGLAQSGEQYF. The CDR3 nucleotides are TGTGCCAGCAACCAGTTCCCAGGACTAGCGCAAAGCGGCGAGCAGTACTTC.